The rows below give T cell receptor beta chains drawn from one sample of a study of CD8 T cells in ankylosing spondylitis. TCRdb reprocessed the 5' RACE reads via MiXCR and lists one record per CDR3 protein. This repertoire shows 250,000 to 350,000 distinct CDR3 sequences, around 8% found once; its top ten account for 14% to 15%. Sequenced: blood, either unsorted or a sorted T cell fraction (not recorded which). The receptors shown here come from a male donor with ankylosing spondylitis. CDR3s include the opening cysteine and the closing phenylalanine or tryptophan. D genes are given only for firm matches. Some rows mark clone size as missing; the rest say once, few, many or name a class of expanded clone.

V gene	J gene	clone size	D gene	CDR3 protein	CDR3 DNA
TRBV12-3/TRBV12-4	TRBJ2-1	many	.	CASSLANGAVEFF	TGTGCCAGCAGTTTAGCAAACGGAGCCGTGGAGTTCTTC
TRBV6-1	TRBJ2-7	many	TRBD1	CASSTGQGGFYEQYF	TGTGCCAGCAGTACCGGACAGGGAGGATTCTACGAGCAGTACTTC
TRBV14	TRBJ2-7	few	.	CASSQKGSFSYEQYF	TGTGCCAGCAGCCAGAAGGGGAGCTTCTCCTACGAGCAGTACTTC
TRBV28	TRBJ2-6	.	TRBD1	CASSLLQGPGANVLTF	TGTGCCAGCAGTTTATTACAGGGGCCCGGGGCCAACGTCCTGACTTTC
TRBV12-3/TRBV12-4	TRBJ1-3	.	TRBD1	CASRRTGFPGGNTIYF	TGTGCCAGCAGAAGGACAGGGTTTCCGGGTGGAAACACCATATATTTT
TRBV5-1	TRBJ2-1	.	.	CASSFGFSYNEQFF	TGCGCCAGCAGCTTCGGATTCTCCTACAATGAGCAGTTCTTC
TRBV30	TRBJ2-3	few	TRBD2	CAWSVRTSGRADTQYF	TGTGCCTGGAGTGTACGGACTAGCGGGAGGGCAGATACGCAGTATTTT
TRBV29-1	TRBJ2-3	.	.	CSGTLDGDTQYF	TGCAGCGGGACCTTGGACGGAGATACGCAGTATTTT
TRBV12-3/TRBV12-4	TRBJ2-7	.	TRBD1	CASSFRTGGVDEQYF	TGTGCCAGCAGTTTTCGGACAGGGGGCGTCGACGAGCAGTACTTC
TRBV12-3/TRBV12-4	TRBJ1-1	.	.	CASSQGGGAFF	TGTGCCAGCAGCCAAGGGGGGGGAGCTTTCTTT
TRBV13	TRBJ2-2	.	TRBD2	CASSSRLAGNTGELFF	TGTGCCAGCAGTTCACGACTAGCGGGTAACACCGGGGAGCTGTTTTTT
TRBV20-1	TRBJ2-3	few	TRBD2	CSASSSGSWRDTQYF	TGCAGTGCCAGCTCTAGCGGTTCCTGGCGAGATACGCAGTATTTT
TRBV5-5	TRBJ1-5	many	TRBD1	CASSLRGGRNQPQHF	TGTGCCAGCAGCTTGCGAGGGGGCCGCAATCAGCCCCAGCATTTT
TRBV5-1	TRBJ2-5	.	.	CASSTWTGGQETQYF	TGCGCCAGCAGCACGTGGACTGGGGGGCAAGAGACCCAGTACTTC
TRBV12-3/TRBV12-4	TRBJ2-5	.	TRBD2	CASSPRLAGEETQYF	TGTGCCAGCAGTCCTAGACTAGCGGGAGAAGAGACCCAGTACTTC
TRBV5-1	TRBJ2-1	.	TRBD1	CASSEGQVNEQFF	TGCGCCAGCAGCGAGGGACAGGTTAACGAGCAGTTCTTC
TRBV12-3/TRBV12-4	TRBJ2-3	.	TRBD2	CASSLLARGGGGDTQYF	TGTGCCAGCAGCCTCCTCGCGCGCGGGGGGGGTGGAGATACGCAGTATTTT
TRBV27	TRBJ1-6	.	.	CASSFFYQEGSSYNSPLHF	TGTGCCAGCAGTTTTTTCTACCAAGAAGGGTCTTCCTATAATTCACCCCTCCACTTT
TRBV14	TRBJ2-1	.	TRBD2	CASSQGLAGVVREQFF	TGTGCCAGCAGCCAAGGACTAGCGGGAGTCGTTCGTGAGCAGTTCTTC
TRBV29-1	TRBJ2-5	many	.	CSVVLNTGETQYF	TGCAGCGTTGTGCTGAACACAGGGGAGACCCAGTACTTC
TRBV5-5	TRBJ2-1	.	TRBD2	CASSSGRGEGRDEQFF	TGTGCCAGCAGCTCCGGAAGAGGGGAGGGCCGCGATGAGCAGTTCTTC
TRBV11-2	TRBJ1-2	once	.	CASSALGAGWNYGYTF	TGTGCCAGCAGCGCACTCGGGGCAGGATGGAACTATGGCTACACCTTC
TRBV2	TRBJ2-1	.	TRBD1	CASTVRRTGEGWVFF	TGTGCCAGCACCGTACGAAGGACAGGGGAAGGGTGGGTGTTCTTC
TRBV12-3/TRBV12-4	TRBJ2-2	many	TRBD1	CASSLDRGEGGELFF	TGTGCCAGCAGTTTGGACAGGGGAGAAGGCGGGGAGCTGTTTTTT
TRBV5-1	TRBJ2-3	.	.	CASSKLDPDTQYF	TGCGCCAGCAGCAAACTAGATCCAGATACGCAGTATTTT